These 29 T cell receptor beta chains originate from one sample sequenced in a study of blood T cell repertoires in COVID-19. Profiling relied on immunoSEQ multiplex PCR, and the TCRdb table lists in-frame clones only, not all of them. The sample lists hundreds of thousands of clones, about 90% seen once, with about 0.24% in the top ten. The specimen sequenced was peripheral blood. The receptors here all came from a woman aged 18-29 years with acute or convalescent COVID-19.

V is TRBV2 and J is TRBJ1-2, with no clear D. This CDR3 has 14 residues. Germline CDR1 is SNHLY and CDR2 is FYNNEI. Deletions cut 6 bases from V and 2 bases from J, with 13 bases between. The CDR3 reads CASSFRSLNYGYTF. CDR3 nucleotide sequence: TGTGCCAGCAGCTTCAGGTCGTTAAACTATGGCTACACCTTC.

This clone came up a few times. The chain combines TRBV5-1 with TRBJ1-2, with D perhaps TRBD1 (5 bases). Germline lookup yields CDR1 SGHRS and CDR2 YFSETQ. Trimming took off 0 bases at V and 6 bases at J, with 12 bases between the two ends. This CDR3 contains 14 residues. The chain's CDR3 is CASSLEPRVNGYTF. CDR3 DNA sequence: TGCGCCAGCAGCTTGGAACCCAGGGTTAATGGCTACACCTTC. Full variable domain (remainder filled in from reference TRBV5-1 and TRBJ1-2): KAGVTQTPRYLIKTRGQQVTLSCSPISGHRSVSWYQQTPGQGLQFLFEYFSETQRNKGNFPGRFSGRQFSNSRSEMNVSTLELGDSALYLCASSLEPRVNGYTFGSGTRLTVV.

The gene calls are TRBV19 and TRBJ2-5, with a weak D call TRBD1 (6 bases). CDR1 is LNHDA, CDR2 SQIVND, per germline (reference sequence). The CDR3 totals 15 residues. Trimming stripped 6 bases from V and 2 bases from J, with 16 bases between. Written as DNA, the CDR3 is TGTGCCAGTAGGGCAGGGGTAATGGGGCAAGAGACCCAGTACTTC. This translates into CASRAGVMGQETQYF.

A word on this clone: A read error may account for a junction end that differs from germline. The chain is built from TRBV6-5 and TRBJ1-1; 7 nucleotides agree with TRBD1. Germline loops: CDR1 MNHEY, CDR2 SVGAGI. The CDR3 contains 13 residues. The CDR3 nucleotides are TGTGCCAGCGGTTATCACAGGGGCACTGAAGCTTTCTTT. Its translation: CASGYHRGTEAFF.

This chain uses TRBV4-3 with TRBJ1-3, with a tentative D call TRBD1 (6 bases). The CDR3 sequence is 15 residues long. Germline CDR1 is LGHNA and CDR2 is YSLEER. V was shortened by 3 bases and J by 3 bases, with 12 bases between the two germline ends. The CDR3 loop is CASSQRQAGGNTIYF. CDR3 DNA sequence: TGCGCCAGCAGCCAGAGACAGGCCGGTGGAAACACCATATATTTT.

The chain is built from TRBV5-4 and TRBJ2-2, with 7 bases aligning to TRBD2. Germline trimming cut 3 bases from V and 6 bases from J; bases unmatched to any gene: 8. Germline-derived CDR1 and CDR2 are SGHNT and YYREEE (reference sequence). The CDR3 spans 15 residues. CDR3 protein: CASSSNRAGAGELFF. The CDR3, as DNA: TGTGCCAGCAGCTCGAATAGGGCGGGGGCCGGGGAGCTGTTTTTT.

The rearrangement links TRBV11-2 to TRBJ1-1; the D is unclear. The CDR3 totals 15 residues. Germline lookup yields CDR1 SGHAT and CDR2 FQNNGV. V was clipped by 3 bases and J by 1 base, with 12 bases between them. CDR3 residues: CASSFRVLTNTEAFF. The CDR3 DNA reads as TGTGCCAGCAGCTTTCGGGTCCTTACGAACACTGAAGCTTTCTTT.

The rearrangement joins TRBV6-6 to TRBJ1-2; 7 bases agree with TRBD1. J lost 8 bases, V lost 5 bases, and 20 bases had no gene match. The CDR3 is 17 residues long. Germline CDR1 MNHNY, CDR2 SVGAGI (reference sequence). The CDR3 loop reads CASSPLSLTTGIGGYTF. CDR3 nucleotides: TGTGCCAGCAGTCCTCTTTCCCTCACGACAGGGATAGGAGGCTACACCTTC.

Here the CDR3 reads CASSPLNAQSNQPQHF. CDR3 in DNA: TGTGCCAGCAGTCCATTGAACGCACAGTCGAATCAGCCCCAGCATTTT. The chain is built from TRBV28 and TRBJ1-5; no clear D. V lost 5 bases and J 4 bases, leaving 18 bases between the germline ends. This CDR3 has 16 amino acids. Germline V lookup: CDR1 MDHEN, CDR2 SYDVKM.

The chain combines TRBV5-1 with TRBJ2-3, with 9 nucleotides matching TRBD1. V was clipped by 4 bases and J by 6 bases; unmatched bases: 6. This CDR3 has 14 residues. Germline loops: CDR1 SGHRS, CDR2 YFSETQ. This CDR3 is CASSQGQGGDTQYF. The CDR3 DNA sequence: TGCGCCAGCAGCCAGGGACAGGGTGGGGATACGCAGTATTTT.

This clone was observed a few times. This chain links TRBV5-6 with TRBJ2-7; no reliable D call. Trimming shortened V by 2 bases and J by 2 bases, and 5 bases separated the two germline ends. The CDR3 covers 12 residues. The germline V gene encodes CDR1 SGHDT and CDR2 YYEEEE. This chain's CDR3 is CASSFRTYEQYF. In DNA form, the CDR3 reads TGTGCCAGCAGCTTCAGGACCTACGAGCAGTACTTC.

The V gene is TRBV27, the J gene TRBJ1-6; 10 nucleotides line up with TRBD1. V was pared by 6 bases and J by 7 bases, with 3 bases of the junction left unmatched. Germline V lookup: CDR1 MNHEY, CDR2 SMNVEV (reference sequence). The CDR3 covers 14 residues. The CDR3 coding sequence is TGTGCCAGCAGACCGGACAGGGGGAATTCACCCCTCCACTTT. The encoded protein is CASRPDRGNSPLHF.

This clone was seen a few times. The rearrangement links TRBV21-1 to TRBJ1-2; the D segment call TRBD1 is taken from the table without a DNA check. TRBV21-1 is a listed pseudogene. The CDR3 has 15 amino acids. The CDR3 loop is CASSNRTGGGYGYTF. CDR3 nucleotides: TGTGCCAGCAGCAACCGGACAGGGGGTGGCTATGGCTACACCTTC.

This chain links TRBV9 with TRBJ2-5; D might be TRBD2 (5 bases). This CDR3 is 16 amino acids long. Deletions cut 4 bases from V and 4 bases from J, with 20 bases between. The germline gives CDR1 SGDLS, CDR2 YYNGEE. The CDR3 region is CASSPPPGESSETQYF. The CDR3, as DNA: TGTGCCAGCAGCCCACCCCCTGGGGAGTCGTCAGAGACCCAGTACTTC.

The V and J genes are TRBV13 and TRBJ1-2, with D possibly being TRBD1 (6 bases). This CDR3 has 19 amino acids. Germline values: CDR1 PRHDT, CDR2 FYEKMQ (reference sequence). The germline V and J ends were trimmed by 4 bases and 7 bases, with 31 bases remaining between them. CDR3 residues: CASSSGPSAGDGLKGGYTF. The CDR3 region has the DNA TGTGCCAGCAGCTCCGGCCCCTCAGCAGGGGATGGCTTGAAGGGTGGCTACACCTTC.

The rearrangement joins TRBV5-1 to TRBJ1-2, with a possible D match to TRBD1 (5 bases). V was cut by 5 bases and J by 8 bases, with 22 bases left in between. The CDR3 totals 15 residues. Germline V gene data show CDR1 as SGHRS and CDR2 as YFSETQ. The CDR3 region has the DNA TGCGCCAGCAGGCCCCTTCGCGGGGACTTTAGGGGCTACACCTTC. Residues: CASRPLRGDFRGYTF.

The chain recombines TRBV19 with TRBJ1-4; D is perhaps TRBD1 (6 bases). V dropped 7 bases and J dropped 7 bases, with 13 bases sitting between them. Germline V gives CDR1 LNHDA, CDR2 SQIVND (reference sequence). The CDR3 spans 13 residues. This CDR3 reads CASKGQKGEKLFF. The CDR3 coding sequence is TGTGCCAGTAAGGGACAAAAGGGTGAAAAACTGTTTTTT. Complete variable domain (other parts from reference TRBV19 and TRBJ1-4): DGGITQSPKYLFRKEGQNVTLSCEQNLNHDAMYWYRQDPGQGLRLIYYSQIVNDFQKGDIAEGYSVSREKKESFPLTVTSAQKNPTAFYLCASKGQKGEKLFFGSGTQLSVL.

The rearrangement links TRBV21-1 to TRBJ1-5; TRBD1 was called by the table and not checked on the DNA. TRBV21-1 is an annotated pseudogene. The CDR3 has 13 residues. CDR3 in amino acids: CARRQGGNQPQHF. Here the CDR3 DNA reads TGTGCCAGGCGACAGGGTGGTAATCAGCCCCAGCATTTT.

The chain combines TRBV6-5 with TRBJ1-1; D remains ambiguous. V shed 6 bases and J shed 12 bases, with 14 bases lying between them. The CDR3 is 11 residues long. Looked up from germline, CDR1 is MNHEY and CDR2 is SVGAGI. In DNA form, the CDR3 reads TGTGCCAGCAGCGTGGCGTGGGAGTCTTTCTTT. Its protein is CASSVAWESFF.

This chain connects TRBV20-1 to TRBJ2-5; D not resolved. Germline lookup yields CDR1 DFQATT and CDR2 SNEGSKA (reference sequence). This CDR3 spans 11 amino acids. The V end lost 6 bases, the J end lost 5 bases, and 10 bases lay between the germline ends. This CDR3 reads CSASGMETQYF. The CDR3 nucleotides are TGCAGTGCATCAGGAATGGAGACCCAGTACTTC.

This clone was seen a handful of times. The chain has TRBV9 and TRBJ1-1, with a weak D call TRBD1 (6 bases). The CDR3 contains 14 residues. The ends were cut back, 2 bases at V and 1 base at J, with 9 bases in the middle. Germline CDR1 SGDLS, CDR2 YYNGEE. CDR3 nucleotides: TGTGCCAGCAGCGTTGGGACAACGAACACTGAAGCTTTCTTT. Translating gives CASSVGTTNTEAFF.

The chain has TRBV7-6 and TRBJ2-1; TRBD2 agrees at 8 bases. The V and J ends lost 2 bases and 8 bases, in that order; junction bases with no gene match: 17. The CDR3 covers 18 residues. Looked up from germline, CDR1 is SGHVS and CDR2 is FNYEAQ. The CDR3 spells CASSLSAGTGGVGYEQFF. CDR3 nucleotides: TGTGCCAGCAGCTTAAGCGCGGGGACCGGGGGGGTAGGCTATGAGCAGTTCTTC. The full variable domain, its missing parts supplied by reference TRBV7-6 and TRBJ2-1, is GAGVSQSPRYKVTKRGQDVALRCDPISGHVSLYWYRQALGQGPEFLTYFNYEAQQDKSGLPNDRFSAERPEGSISTLTIQRTEQRDSAMYRCASSLSAGTGGVGYEQFFGPGTRLTVL.

The chain is built from TRBV5-1 and TRBJ1-2, with D perhaps TRBD1 (6 bases). V lost 5 bases and J lost 1, with 15 bases in between. In germline, CDR1 is SGHRS, CDR2 YFSETQ. The length of the CDR3 is 15 residues. The CDR3 sequence: CASSIITGHNYGYTF. CDR3 bases: TGCGCCAGCAGTATCATTACAGGGCATAACTATGGCTACACCTTC.

This chain joins TRBV2 and TRBJ1-1; D perhaps matches TRBD1 (5 bases). Deletions cut 2 bases from V and 5 bases from J, with 15 bases between. This CDR3 contains 15 residues. Germline V gene lookup returns CDR1 SNHLY and CDR2 FYNNEI. CDR3 sequence reads: CASSENSGGGTEAFF. The CDR3 bases are TGTGCCAGCAGTGAAAATTCGGGGGGAGGAACTGAAGCTTTCTTT.

This clone was recorded once. The chain links TRBV24-1 to TRBJ2-7; tentative D call: TRBD1 (6 bases). The ends were cut back, 2 bases at V and 4 bases at J, with 14 bases in the middle. The germline V gene has CDR1 KGHDR and CDR2 SFDVKD. CDR3 size: 15 residues. The CDR3 sequence is CATSDYRAPAYEQYF. CDR3 bases: TGTGCCACCAGTGATTACAGGGCACCCGCATACGAGCAGTACTTC.

This clone was found once. The rearrangement joins TRBV29-1 to TRBJ1-3; 12 bases are shared with TRBD1. The CDR3 has 14 residues. V was pared by 6 bases and J by 4 bases, with 4 bases of the junction left unmatched. Germline V gives CDR1 SQVTM, CDR2 ANQGSEA. The CDR3, as DNA: TGCAGCGTGGGACAGGGGGCGCGAGGAAACACCATATATTTT. It specifies CSVGQGARGNTIYF.

The chain recombines TRBV5-6 with TRBJ1-5; 10 bases line up with TRBD1. The CDR3 spans 15 residues. V was pared by 4 bases and J by 1 base, with 2 bases of the junction left unmatched. CDR1 is SGHDT, CDR2 YYEEEE, per germline. The CDR3 spells CASSRTGGSNQPQHF. In DNA form, the CDR3 reads TGTGCCAGCAGCCGGACAGGGGGAAGCAATCAGCCCCAGCATTTT.

The chain couples TRBV10-3 to TRBJ2-3, with a possible D match to TRBD2 (6 bases). The CDR3 length is 15 residues. Between the trimmed V and J ends, which lost 4 bases and 3 bases, there was a span of 14 bases. CDR1 ENHRY and CDR2 SYGVKD come from the germline V gene. DNA of the CDR3: TGTGCCATCAGTGTAGGAGGGTGGGGGACAGATACGCAGTATTTT. Translated, it gives CAISVGGWGTDTQYF.

This chain links TRBV5-1 with TRBJ1-2, with TRBD1 identical over 7 bases. Trimming at V came to 3 bases and at J to 6 bases, leaving 11 bases not matched to a gene. Germline values: CDR1 SGHRS, CDR2 YFSETQ. This CDR3 has 15 amino acids. The chain's CDR3 is CASSSVDRQINGYTF. The CDR3 DNA reads as TGCGCCAGCAGCTCGGTGGACAGGCAGATCAATGGCTACACCTTC.